These 16 T cell receptor beta chains originate from one sample sequenced in a study of shared clonotypes between healthy human individuals. Data came from immunoSEQ multiplex PCR; TCRdb stores just in-frame clones and leaves some out. The sample yields about 2.4 million clones, 90% to 95% seen once. Sequencing was done on a sample of naive CD4+ T cells from PBMCs. The subset was: CD45RA+ positively selected. The receptor source for this set is a man aged 18-30 years in good health. Some clones in this sample may be carry-over from other donors' samples.

A single count supports this clone. This rearrangement joins TRBV7-8 to TRBJ1-3; D unresolved. This CDR3 has 16 amino acids. Germline assignment: CDR1 SGHVS and CDR2 FQNEAQ. V lost 5 bases and J 2 bases, leaving 16 bases between the germline ends. The DNA for the CDR3 is TGTGCCAGCAGCCTAAGGGCCGCGACAACTGGAAACACCATATATTTT. Its translation is CASSLRAATTGNTIYF. The complete variable domain, with remaining parts taken from reference TRBV7-8 and TRBJ1-3, reads GAGVSQSPRYKVAKRGQDVALRCDPISGHVSLFWYQQALGQGPEFLTYFQNEAQLDKSGLPSDRFFAERPEGSVSTLKIQRTQQEDSAVYLCASSLRAATTGNTIYFGEGSWLTVV.

V usage is TRBV10-3 and J usage is TRBJ2-5, with 14 bases identical to TRBD2. The CDR3 is 17 residues long. V was pared by 3 bases and J by 8 bases, with 11 bases of the junction left unmatched. Germline V gene data show CDR1 as ENHRY and CDR2 as SYGVKD. The CDR3 reads CAISDPGLAGGPETQYF. The DNA of the CDR3 is TGTGCCATCAGTGACCCCGGACTAGCGGGAGGCCCAGAAACCCAGTACTTC.

The V call is TRBV9, the J call TRBJ1-4; tentatively, D is TRBD1 (5 bases). The germline V gene encodes CDR1 SGDLS and CDR2 YYNGEE. The CDR3 is made up of 15 amino acids. V lost 0 bases and J 3 bases, leaving 9 bases between the germline ends. DNA for the CDR3: TGTGCCAGCAGCGTAGGCGGCAGGGCTAATGAAAAACTGTTTTTT. Protein product: CASSVGGRANEKLFF.

The rearrangement uses TRBV6-1 and TRBJ2-1; 14 positions match TRBD2. Trimming cost V 6 bases and J 15 bases; bases outside gene matches: 10. The CDR3 totals 14 residues. Germline CDR1 and CDR2: MNHNS and SASEGT. The CDR3 DNA reads as TGTGCCAGCAGCCAGACCGGGACTAGCGGGAGAAGGTTCTTC. Translating gives CASSQTGTSGRRFF.

This chain joins TRBV11-2 and TRBJ2-1; the D gene is possibly TRBD1 (6 bases). The germline CDR1 and CDR2 sequences are SGHAT and FQNNGV. Trimming took off 5 bases at V and 1 base at J, with 12 bases between the two ends. This CDR3 has 15 amino acids. This CDR3 reads CASSPETGSYNEQFF. The CDR3 DNA is TGTGCCAGCAGCCCTGAGACAGGTTCCTACAATGAGCAGTTCTTC.

This sequence joins TRBV2 and TRBJ2-1; D is unclear. V lost 2 bases and J lost 13, with 9 bases in between. The CDR3 contains 11 residues. Germline V CDR1 and CDR2: SNHLY, FYNNEI. In DNA, the CDR3 is TGTGCCAGCAGTGAAAATGCGTCTCAGTTCTTC. Encoded protein: CASSENASQFF.

Concerning this clone: It is likely a read error, because the conserved phenylalanine at the end of the CDR3 is missing. The limits of the CDR3 on the DNA are not certain, so only TCRdb's listed CDR3 is given. This chain uses TRBV29-1 with TRBJ1-1. The CDR3 has 13 residues if both end residues are counted. Germline CDR1 and CDR2: SQVTM and ANQGSEA. This CDR3 is CSVEVPPAWQPKV.

This clone was seen a single time. The chain has TRBV7-8 and TRBJ2-7; 7 nucleotides line up with TRBD1. CDR1 is SGHVS and CDR2 is FQNEAQ in the germline V gene. J gave up 2 bases and V 0 bases, and 4 bases lay outside the gene matches. The CDR3 totals 15 residues. CDR3 bases: TGTGCCAGCAGCTTAGCGGGGACAGCAACCTACGAGCAGTACTTC. It is translated as CASSLAGTATYEQYF.

This clone was seen a few times. This sequence joins TRBV28 and TRBJ1-1, with D possibly being TRBD1 (5 bases). Between the trimmed V and J ends, which lost 1 base and 2 bases, there was a span of 14 bases. The CDR3 spans 16 residues. Germline V gives CDR1 MDHEN, CDR2 SYDVKM. The CDR3 DNA reads TGTGCCAGCAGTTTATCCCCGGGGGGGTCTAACACTGAAGCTTTCTTT. Protein product: CASSLSPGGSNTEAFF.

CDR3 loop: CASSFPGQGLYEQYF. In DNA, the CDR3 is TGTGCCAGCAGCTTCCCGGGACAGGGGCTCTACGAGCAGTACTTC. The rearrangement links TRBV7-9 to TRBJ2-7, with 10 positions matching TRBD1. Germline values: CDR1 SEHNR, CDR2 FQNEAQ (reference sequence). This CDR3 contains 15 residues. The junction had 5 bases not matched to a gene; V was cut back by 3 bases and J by 3 bases. The full variable domain, completed using reference TRBV7-9 and TRBJ2-7, is DTGVSQNPRHKITKRGQNVTFRCDPISEHNRLYWYRQTLGQGPEFLTYFQNEAQLEKSRLLSDRFSAERPKGSFSTLEIQRTEQGDSAMYLCASSFPGQGLYEQYFGPGTRLTVT.

Turning to this clone: One end of the junction is discordant with germline, which a read error may explain. V gene TRBV6-1 combines with J gene TRBJ1-2; D uncertain. The CDR3 is 13 residues long. Per the germline V gene, CDR1 is MNHNS and CDR2 is SASEGT. In DNA form, the CDR3 reads TGTGCCAGCAGTGCGTCCGGTGGAAAGGATCGTTTCTTC. Protein: CASSASGGKDRFF.

The chain joins TRBV4-1 to TRBJ2-3; D call uncertain. The CDR3 is 16 amino acids. Trimming shortened V by 1 base and J by 0 bases, and 11 bases separated the two germline ends. Germline V gives CDR1 MGHRA, CDR2 YSYEKL. The CDR3 sequence is CASSQGLRSSTDTQYF. The CDR3 DNA reads TGCGCCAGCAGCCAAGGCCTCCGATCTAGCACAGATACGCAGTATTTT.

This clone was counted only a few times. The chain is built from TRBV29-1 and TRBJ1-5; D gene unclear. Germline V gives CDR1 SQVTM, CDR2 ANQGSEA. V shed 4 bases and J shed 6 bases, with 13 bases lying between them. The CDR3 covers 13 residues. The CDR3 sequence: CSVGGPSGQPQHF. The DNA of the CDR3 is TGCAGCGTTGGTGGCCCGTCTGGTCAGCCCCAGCATTTT.

The V call is TRBV4-1, the J call TRBJ1-1; no clear D. Germline V gives CDR1 MGHRA, CDR2 YSYEKL. V gave up 4 bases and J gave up 2 bases, with 11 bases separating them. This CDR3 has 14 residues. CDR3 sequence (DNA): TGCGCCAGCAGCCTCGACCGTACAAACACTGAAGCTTTCTTT. Its translation is CASSLDRTNTEAFF.

V is TRBV30 and J is TRBJ1-6, with 8 bases identical to TRBD1. There are 15 residues in the CDR3. V dropped 3 bases and J dropped 4; count of bases not matched to a gene: 5. In germline, CDR1 is GTSNPN, CDR2 SVGIG (reference sequence). CDR3 nucleotides: TGTGCCTGGAGCGGACAGGGAGAGTATAATTCACCCCTCCACTTT. Its translation: CAWSGQGEYNSPLHF.

The chain joins TRBV27 to TRBJ2-3; D gene ambiguous. The ends were cut back, 4 bases at V and 2 bases at J, with 4 bases in the middle. This CDR3 has 12 amino acids. The germline V gene has CDR1 MNHEY and CDR2 SMNVEV (reference sequence). CDR3 in DNA: TGTGCCAGCAGTTATGACACAGATACGCAGTATTTT. This codes for CASSYDTDTQYF.